Shown below are 23 T cell receptor beta chains from a single sample sequenced in a study of cytomegalovirus exposure and HLA in healthy donors. The table came from immunoSEQ multiplex PCR; TCRdb's copy has only in-frame clones and leaves some out. The table includes 250,000 to 350,000 clones, 86% detected once. The sequencing input was PBMCs. The receptors come from a woman under 30 in good health and CMV-seronegative.

The V call is TRBV27, the J call TRBJ2-2, with 8 bases fitting TRBD2. Trimming cost V 2 bases and J 2 bases; bases outside gene matches: 4. Per germline, CDR1 MNHEY and CDR2 SMNVEV (reference sequence). The CDR3 is made up of 16 amino acids. In DNA form, the CDR3 reads TGTGCCAGCAGTTTACACGGGAGGGGAAACACCGGGGAGCTGTTTTTT. This sequence encodes CASSLHGRGNTGELFF.

Comments on this clone: The identical CDR3 is also encoded by other nucleotide sequences in the sample. The chain joins TRBV4-1 to TRBJ2-7, with 9 bases lining up with TRBD1. V was pared by 4 bases and J by 3 bases, with 4 bases of the junction left unmatched. This CDR3 has 14 residues. Looked up from germline, CDR1 is MGHRA and CDR2 is YSYEKL. The chain's CDR3 is CASSPGQGSYEQYF. CDR3 DNA: TGCGCCAGCAGCCCGGGACAGGGCAGCTACGAGCAGTACTTC.

This clone was observed a single time. V is TRBV6-5 and J is TRBJ1-2; the D gene is possibly TRBD1 (6 bases). Deletions cut 8 bases from V and 2 bases from J, with 12 bases between. Germline CDR1 is MNHEY and CDR2 is SVGAGI. The CDR3 is 13 residues long. CDR3 region: CASGRGQNYGYTF. The CDR3 coding sequence is TGTGCCAGCGGGCGTGGACAGAACTATGGCTACACCTTC.

For this clone: A read error may account for a junction end that differs from germline. J is TRBJ2-2 and V is TRBV7-7; TRBD2 might be the D (5 bases). Germline loops: CDR1 SSHAT, CDR2 FNYEAQ (reference sequence). The CDR3 consists of 15 residues. CDR3 region: CASSSGLLNTGELFF. The CDR3 DNA reads as TGTGCTAGCAGCTCCGGACTCCTGAACACCGGGGAGCTGTTTTTT.

This sequence joins TRBV4-3 and TRBJ2-3; D is perhaps TRBD2 (5 bases). CDR3 length: 16 amino acids. The germline gives CDR1 LGHNA, CDR2 YSLEER. Trimming removed 4 bases at V and 5 bases at J, with 19 bases between. CDR3 DNA: TGCGCCAGCAGCCCCCTTTCAGCGGCCTCCTTAGATACGCAGTATTTT. Encoded protein: CASSPLSAASLDTQYF.

V is TRBV4-1 and J is TRBJ2-5; 9 bases match TRBD2. CDR1 and CDR2 (germline): MGHRA, YSYEKL. V was pared by 0 bases and J by 2 bases, with 10 bases of the junction left unmatched. This CDR3 has 18 amino acids. CDR3 DNA sequence: TGCGCCAGCAGCCAAGAGGGACAAGCGGGAGGAATACAAGAGACCCAGTACTTC. Its protein product is CASSQEGQAGGIQETQYF.

The chain is built from TRBV5-6 and TRBJ2-1; 10 bases align to TRBD2. There are 18 residues in the CDR3. V gave up 3 bases and J gave up 6 bases; unmatched junction bases: 15. Germline values: CDR1 SGHDT, CDR2 YYEEEE. The CDR3 reads CASSWGRETSGWINEQFF. The CDR3 DNA is TGTGCCAGCAGCTGGGGACGGGAGACTAGCGGGTGGATCAATGAGCAGTTCTTC. Variable domain in full (rest from reference TRBV5-6 and TRBJ2-1): DAGVTQSPTHLIKTRGQQVTLRCSPKSGHDTVSWYQQALGQGPQFIFQYYEEEERQRGNFPDRFSGHQFPNYSSELNVNALLLGDSALYLCASSWGRETSGWINEQFFGPGTRLTVL.

The chain couples TRBV4-3 to TRBJ2-5; D possibly corresponds to TRBD1 (6 bases). The V end was cut by 1 base, the J end by 4 bases, with 13 bases between. Germline V gene sequence: CDR1 LGHNA, CDR2 YSLEER. The CDR3 spans 15 residues. DNA of the CDR3: TGCGCCAGCAGCCAAGGCCGGACAGTTCGAGAGACCCAGTACTTC. Protein: CASSQGRTVRETQYF.

DNA for the CDR3: TGTGCCAGCAGTGTCGGGGGGCGCATCGGTGAGCAGTTCTTC. It translates to CASSVGGRIGEQFF. V is TRBV2 and J is TRBJ2-1; possibly TRBD2 for D (7 bases). The ends were cut back, 4 bases at V and 9 bases at J, with 16 bases in the middle. This CDR3 region has 14 residues. The V gene's germline CDR1 is SNHLY and CDR2 FYNNEI.

The rearrangement joins TRBV5-1 to TRBJ2-7, with TRBD2 matching over 7 bases. Losses at the gene ends were 2 bases for V and 0 bases for J; bases not matched to a gene: 5. Germline CDR1 SGHRS, CDR2 YFSETQ. This CDR3 is 15 amino acids long. For the CDR3, the DNA is TGCGCCAGCAGCTTACCTAGCGGAGGCTCCTACGAGCAGTACTTC. Amino acids: CASSLPSGGSYEQYF.

This chain uses TRBV28 with TRBJ2-5; 11 nucleotides agree with TRBD1. V was pared by 5 bases and J by 4 bases, with 12 bases of the junction left unmatched. The CDR3 runs to 17 residues. CDR1 is MDHEN, CDR2 SYDVKM, per germline. The CDR3 region has the DNA TGTGCCAGCAGTCTCCTTGGGGGGACAGGGGGTCGAGAGACCCAGTACTTC. It translates to CASSLLGGTGGRETQYF.

This CDR3 reads CASSPRLAGVGNEQFF. CDR3 sequence (DNA): TGTGCCAGCAGCCCTAGACTAGCGGGAGTTGGCAATGAGCAGTTCTTC. The rearrangement uses TRBV7-2 and TRBJ2-1, with TRBD2 matching 12 bases. V was pared by 5 bases and J by 6 bases, with 8 bases of the junction left unmatched. Germline V CDR1 and CDR2: SGHTA, FQGNSA. The CDR3 sequence is 16 residues long. Full variable domain (missing parts from reference TRBV7-2 and TRBJ2-1): GAGVSQSPSNKVTEKGKDVELRCDPISGHTALYWYRQSLGQGLEFLIYFQGNSAPDKSGLPSDRFSAERTGGSVSTLTIQRTQQEDSAVYLCASSPRLAGVGNEQFFGPGTRLTVL.

The genes are TRBV7-6 and TRBJ2-7, with 10 bases fitting TRBD1. The CDR3 runs to 15 residues. V was pared by 5 bases and J by 9 bases, with 13 bases of the junction left unmatched. The germline CDR1 and CDR2 sequences are SGHVS and FNYEAQ. The CDR3: CASSERDRGEGVQYF. DNA of the CDR3: TGTGCCAGCAGCGAAAGGGACAGGGGAGAGGGCGTGCAGTACTTC.

The chain recombines TRBV7-2 with TRBJ2-3; 10 bases are shared with TRBD2. The CDR3 consists of 14 residues. Germline values: CDR1 SGHTA, CDR2 FQGNSA. Trimming at V came to 1 base and at J to 9 bases, leaving 4 bases not matched to a gene. The CDR3 loop is CASSLGTSGVTQYF. CDR3 nucleotides: TGTGCCAGCAGCTTAGGGACTAGCGGTGTGACGCAGTATTTT.

This rearrangement joins TRBV4-2 to TRBJ2-5, with D possibly TRBD1 on 6 matching bases. The CDR3 covers 14 residues. Germline V gene data show CDR1 as LGHNA and CDR2 as YNFKEQ. Trimming stripped 6 bases from V and 2 bases from J, with 13 bases between. The CDR3, as DNA: TGTGCCAGCAGGGAGGACAGATCTCAAGAGACCCAGTACTTC. It specifies CASREDRSQETQYF.

To note about this clone: Additional DNA sequences in this sample encode the identical CDR3. The rearrangement uses TRBV29-1 and TRBJ2-5; D may be TRBD1 (6 bases). The V gene's germline CDR1 is SQVTM and CDR2 ANQGSEA. Trimming shortened V by 7 bases and J by 4 bases, and 7 bases separated the two germline ends. This CDR3 has 10 amino acids. The CDR3 spells CSGGGETQYF. The CDR3 bases are TGCAGCGGAGGGGGAGAGACCCAGTACTTC.

The rearrangement uses TRBV7-7 and TRBJ2-3, with TRBD2 matching over 8 bases. CDR1 is SSHAT and CDR2 is FNYEAQ in the germline V gene (reference sequence). The length of the CDR3 is 13 residues. Trimming took 4 bases from V and 4 from J; bases not matched to a gene: 1. In DNA, the CDR3 is TGTGCCAGCAGCTCCGGGGGGGCAGATACGCAGTATTTT. Its translation is CASSSGGADTQYF.

The CDR3 DNA follows: TGTGCCAGCAGCTTAGCGGGAGAGACAGATACGCAGTATTTT. This encodes CASSLAGETDTQYF. V is TRBV7-6 and J is TRBJ2-3; a possible D gene is TRBD2 (5 bases). This CDR3 is built from 14 residues. Germline assignment: CDR1 SGHVS and CDR2 FNYEAQ. The V end lost 0 bases, the J end lost 3 bases, and 7 bases lay between the germline ends.

The chain uses TRBV9 and TRBJ1-4, with 7 bases that match TRBD1. V was clipped by 2 bases and J by 1 base; unmatched bases: 2. This CDR3 is built from 15 residues. Germline V gene lookup returns CDR1 SGDLS and CDR2 YYNGEE. The CDR3 DNA sequence: TGTGCCAGCAGCGTGTCAGGGGGAACTAATGAAAAACTGTTTTTT. The encoded protein is CASSVSGGTNEKLFF.

V gene TRBV6-5 combines with J gene TRBJ2-3, with 9 bases lining up with TRBD1. The CDR3 extends over 15 amino acids. The germline gives CDR1 MNHEY, CDR2 SVGAGI. Trimming removed 5 bases from V and 1 base from J; junction bases left unmatched: 4. This chain's CDR3 is CASSSRDRGTDTQYF. Here the CDR3 DNA reads TGTGCCAGCAGTAGCCGGGACAGGGGCACAGATACGCAGTATTTT.

The V call is TRBV19, the J call TRBJ1-2; D is uncertain. The CDR3 has 16 amino acids. Germline CDR1 reads LNHDA; CDR2 reads SQIVND (reference sequence). Trimming took off 2 bases at V and 6 bases at J, with 19 bases between the two ends. CDR3 coding DNA: TGTGCCAGTAGTATAATGAGTGGCAGCCTCGGGGATGGCTACACCTTC. Translation gives CASSIMSGSLGDGYTF.

This chain joins TRBV21-1 and TRBJ1-2; the table names TRBD1, a call not compared with the DNA. TRBV21-1 is shown as a pseudogene. The CDR3 runs 15 residues. In nucleotides, the CDR3 is TGTGCCAGCAGCAAATGGACAGGGGGCTACTATGGCTACACCTTC. It codes for CASSKWTGGYYGYTF.

This sequence joins TRBV4-1 and TRBJ1-5, with 7 bases fitting TRBD1. The germline gives CDR1 MGHRA, CDR2 YSYEKL. J was trimmed by 3 bases and V by 0 bases; bases with no gene match: 2. This CDR3 spans 15 amino acids. The CDR3 DNA reads TGCGCCAGCAGCCAAGACGGACAGGACAATCAGCCCCAGCATTTT. Its translation: CASSQDGQDNQPQHF.